This T cell receptor beta chain was identified in a study of blood T cell repertoires in COVID-19. At the level of the study: Samples taken during acute and convalescent COVID-19 were collected in the United States, Italy and Spain. PBMCs, B-cell-depleted T cells, or T cells provided the cDNA or gDNA that made up the material.

Original handling: By means of reference gene primer amplification, nucleated cell counts were estimated. Some clones are missing from TCRdb's copy, which holds only in-frame ones; the method was immunoSEQ multiplex PCR. The V and J calls and clone size were taken over from that table, and D and trimming were inferred from the DNA. Among roughly 66,000 clones, approximately 92% were seen once, and the ten largest hold under 15%. This receptor was identified in a human donor with active COVID-19. The donor label of this sample is uncertain. Sequencing was performed on peripheral blood.

The DNA for the CDR3 is TGTGCCAGTACAAGGACATTACAGGGCTCCTACGAGCAGTACTTC. It specifies CASTRTLQGSYEQYF. The chain combines TRBV19 with TRBJ2-7; D is perhaps TRBD1 (6 bases). Germline V lookup: CDR1 LNHDA, CDR2 SQIVND (reference sequence). V shed 7 bases and J shed 0 bases, with 16 bases lying between them. The CDR3 spans 15 residues. Supplemented by reference TRBV19 and TRBJ2-7, the full variable domain reads DGGITQSPKYLFRKEGQNVTLSCEQNLNHDAMYWYRQDPGQGLRLIYYSQIVNDFQKGDIAEGYSVSREKKESFPLTVTSAQKNPTAFYLCASTRTLQGSYEQYFGPGTRLTVT.